The sequence of this TCR beta chain was determined in a study of control samples from healthy donors and cancer patients (dated by TCRdb to 2018 to 2020). Notes on this clone: Its cognate antigen has yet to be identified. No much larger clone exists at a distance of one base, and base qualities are not known.

In the germline V gene (reference sequence), CDR1 corresponds to MNHEY and CDR2 to SMNVEV. The CDR3 runs 19 amino acids, cysteine and phenylalanine included. The sequence is cut down to CDR3 DNA, 57 bases in frame from base 1. V trim: 6 bases; J trim: 1 base; unmatched bases: 17. Libraries came from the immunoSEQ multiplex PCR assay. The clones in this table, taken by TCRdb from immuneACCESS, are in-frame only. Not every clone is retained; where verified, under half of the shortfall comes from an unresolved V gene, and the cause of the rest is unknown. The sample records under 95,000 clones, over 65% of which are singletons. Around 15% of the sample is held by the ten biggest clonotypes.

This receptor was taken from a man aged 50-60 years in good health. Recombination connected TRBV27 to TRBJ1-5, and 8 junction bases match TRBD1. The sequenced sample was blood. CDR3 loop: CASRKQGVRNWWSNQPQHF. The bases are TGTGCCAGCAGAAAACAGGGGGTAAGGAATTGGTGGAGCAATCAGCCCCAGCATTTT.